This T cell receptor (beta chain) was sequenced in a study of cytomegalovirus exposure and HLA in healthy donors. Notes on the study in general: Most of the CMV-associated TCR beta chains (in a later analysis) appeared to be HLA-restricted.

This CDR3 has 17 residues. CDR1 is SEHNR and CDR2 is FQNEAQ in the germline V gene (reference sequence). With V trimmed by 1 base and J by 2 bases, 9 bases remained unmatched. The PCR made use of 60 Vbeta and 13 Jbeta primers. Using immunoSEQ multiplex PCR, the repertoire was profiled, and TCRdb retains in-frame clones only, with some absent. The data contain 150,000 to 200,000 clones, around 87% of them singletons. On this clone: The antigen is undetermined.

This receptor was taken from a woman aged 18 to 35 in good health and CMV-seronegative. The V and J genes are TRBV7-9 and TRBJ2-3; 7 bases are shared with TRBD1. The material sequenced was PBMCs. CDR3 DNA sequence: TGTGCCAGCAGCTTAGGGGACAGCGTAAGGGTCACAGATACGCAGTATTTT. Amino acids: CASSLGDSVRVTDTQYF.